This T cell receptor beta chain was recorded in a study of cytomegalovirus exposure and HLA in healthy donors. Overall study: Samples from HLA-typed donors yielded about 86 million unique TCRs in an early data release.

The PCR employed 60 Vbeta primers together with 13 Jbeta primers. Assay used: immunoSEQ multiplex PCR; TCRdb lists only in-frame clones, some missing. The data show about 130,000 clones, 80% seen once. On this clone itself: Its specificity is unknown.

General study results and limits: Later analysis demonstrated an association between a missense DCLRE1C variant and TCR beta V- and J-gene trimming.

The TCR originated in a human donor in good health. The sequenced sample was PBMCs.

The CDR3 reads CASSLSGTGGYEQYF. The CDR3 DNA reads TGTGCCAGCAGTTTATCCGGGACAGGGGGCTACGAGCAGTACTTC. The chain joins TRBV27 to TRBJ2-7, with 11 positions matching TRBD1. V shed 0 bases and J 3 bases; nucleotides not matched to a gene: 1. CDR1 is MNHEY and CDR2 is SMNVEV in the germline V gene (reference sequence). The CDR3 has 15 amino acids.